A single TCR beta chain is shown here with its context. These data originate in a study of T cell responses to AZD1222 COVID-19 vaccine. Whole-study context: Analyses pooled second doses at about 4 or about 12 weeks.

Profiling relied on immunoSEQ multiplex PCR, and the TCRdb table lists in-frame clones only, not all of them. In the table there are 100,000 to 110,000 clones, 88% of which are singletons. Between the trimmed V and J ends, which lost 2 bases and 2 bases, there was a span of 13 bases. The germline CDR1 and CDR2 sequences are SEHNR and FQNEAQ (reference sequence). This CDR3 has 16 amino acids. J is TRBJ1-5 and V is TRBV7-9, with D tentatively TRBD1 (6 bases). This TCR was sampled from an adult in good health. Sequenced material: peripheral blood, taken on day 0 of AZD1222 vaccination. CDR3 in amino acids: CASSLYGRGGNQPQHF. For the CDR3, the DNA is TGTGCCAGCAGCTTATACGGCAGGGGAGGCAATCAGCCCCAGCATTTT.